The next 5 T cell receptor beta chains were all read from a single sample in a study of cytomegalovirus exposure and HLA in healthy donors. The PCR ran on 60 Vbeta and 13 Jbeta primers. The repertoire was sequenced with immunoSEQ multiplex PCR; TCRdb's copy has only in-frame clones and lacks some. The table lists roughly 150,000 clones, less than 90% of them singletons, with around 0.98% in the top ten. What was sequenced was PBMCs. The receptors stem from a man aged 25-40 years in good health and CMV-seronegative.

V usage is TRBV2 and J usage is TRBJ1-3; weak D call: TRBD1 (5 bases). The ends were cut back, 5 bases at V and 0 bases at J, with 8 bases in the middle. The CDR3 loop spans 14 amino acids. Germline-derived CDR1 and CDR2 are SNHLY and FYNNEI. The CDR3 protein is CASSKDISGNTIYF. The DNA for the CDR3 is TGTGCCAGCAGTAAGGACATCTCTGGAAACACCATATATTTT.

This chain uses TRBV4-1 with TRBJ2-2; 7 nucleotides line up with TRBD2. J gave up 4 bases and V 4 bases, and 3 bases lay outside the gene matches. The CDR3 runs to 14 residues. Germline V gene lookup returns CDR1 MGHRA and CDR2 YSYEKL. Here the CDR3 reads CASSRSGITGELFF. CDR3 nucleotide sequence: TGCGCCAGCAGCCGAAGCGGGATCACCGGGGAGCTGTTTTTT.

V and J are TRBV18 and TRBJ1-1; 9 nucleotides match TRBD1. The V gene end was trimmed by 4 bases and the J gene end by 1 base; junction bases not matched to a gene: 1. The CDR3 has 14 amino acids. Germline loops: CDR1 KGHSH, CDR2 LQKENI. CDR3 in amino acids: CASSLQGANTEAFF. The CDR3 nucleotides are TGTGCCAGCTCACTACAGGGGGCGAACACTGAAGCTTTCTTT.

This chain connects TRBV30 to TRBJ2-7, with no clear D. The CDR3 spans 12 residues. From germline, CDR1 is GTSNPN and CDR2 SVGIG (reference sequence). Trimming left V 4 bases short and J 0 bases short, with 7 bases between. The CDR3 DNA reads TGTGCCTGGAACCCCGGCTCCTACGAGCAGTACTTC. Translated: CAWNPGSYEQYF.

The chain recombines TRBV6-1 with TRBJ2-7; TRBD1 is a possible D gene (6 bases). The ends were cut back, 7 bases at V and 2 bases at J, with 18 bases in the middle. The CDR3 totals 15 residues. Germline V lookup: CDR1 MNHNS, CDR2 SASEGT. CDR3 sequence: CASTRAGAGTYEQYF. As DNA, the CDR3 is TGTGCCAGCACCCGGGCAGGGGCAGGGACCTACGAGCAGTACTTC.